This T cell receptor (beta chain) was documented in a study of human CD8 memory T cell subsets. The study used negative magnetic separation to enrich total CD8+ T cells. The CDR3 is 16 amino acids. CDR1 and CDR2 (germline): DFQATT, SNEGSKA (reference sequence). About this clonotype: No antigen is known for it.

UMI-labeled 5' RACE was used to make TCR beta libraries. Reprocessing the 5' RACE reads, TCRdb reports a single entry for every CDR3 protein and omits DNA. This sample lists approximately 12,000 distinct CDR3 sequences; its ten largest clones have over 6.5%. Study results and caveats: Greater diversity in stem-like memory than precursor exhausted T cells was suggested by Chao1 estimates. Diversity was similarly high in stem-like memory and precursor exhausted T cells, which was not the case for effector memory cells. Overlapping only minimally, the repertoires of stem-like memory and precursor exhausted T cells were largely separate from each other.

The chain carries TRBV20-1 and TRBJ2-3; TCRdb reports TRBD2, a call that lacks DNA to check it against. This clonotype was obtained from a human donor in good health. Source material: CD8+ T cells from PBMCs. CDR3 residues: CSARDRGTTSTDTQYF.